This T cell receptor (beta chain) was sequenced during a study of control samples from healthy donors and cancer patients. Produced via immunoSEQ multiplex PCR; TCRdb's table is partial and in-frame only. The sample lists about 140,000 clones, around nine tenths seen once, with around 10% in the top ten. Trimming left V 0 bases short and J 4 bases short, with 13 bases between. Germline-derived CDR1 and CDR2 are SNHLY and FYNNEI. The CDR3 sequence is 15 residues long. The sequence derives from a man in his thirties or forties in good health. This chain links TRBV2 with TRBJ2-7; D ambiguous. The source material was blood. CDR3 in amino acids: CASSEAVSPLYEQYF. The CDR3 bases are TGTGCCAGCAGTGAAGCGGTATCCCCTTTGTACGAGCAGTACTTC.